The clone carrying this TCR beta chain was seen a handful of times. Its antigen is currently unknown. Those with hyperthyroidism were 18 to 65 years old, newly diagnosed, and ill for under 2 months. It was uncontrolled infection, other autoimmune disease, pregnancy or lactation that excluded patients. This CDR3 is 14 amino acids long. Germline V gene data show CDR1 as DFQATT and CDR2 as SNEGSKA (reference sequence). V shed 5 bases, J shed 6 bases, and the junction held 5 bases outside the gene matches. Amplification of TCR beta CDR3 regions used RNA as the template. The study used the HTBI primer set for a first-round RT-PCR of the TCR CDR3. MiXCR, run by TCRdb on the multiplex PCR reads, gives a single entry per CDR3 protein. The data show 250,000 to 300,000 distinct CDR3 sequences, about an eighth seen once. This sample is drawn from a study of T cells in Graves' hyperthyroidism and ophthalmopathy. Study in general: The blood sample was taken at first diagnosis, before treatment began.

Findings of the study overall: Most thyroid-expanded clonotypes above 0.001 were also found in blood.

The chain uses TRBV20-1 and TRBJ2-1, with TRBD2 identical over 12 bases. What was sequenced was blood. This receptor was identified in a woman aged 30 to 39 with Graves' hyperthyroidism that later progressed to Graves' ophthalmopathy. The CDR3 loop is CSARLAGGPNEQFF. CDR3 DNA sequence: TGCAGTGCTCGGCTAGCGGGAGGGCCCAATGAGCAGTTCTTC.